This passage covers 14 T cell receptor beta chains from one sample sequenced in a study of blood T cell repertoires in COVID-19. Clones were sequenced by immunoSEQ multiplex PCR, and TCRdb holds only the in-frame ones, with some missing. The sample includes 200,000 to 250,000 clones, more than 65% of them seen just once. Sample: peripheral blood. The receptors shown here come from a woman aged 30 to 39 who had recovered from COVID-19.

A few counts support this clone. The chain is built from TRBV11-2 and TRBJ2-7; TRBD2 is a possible D gene (5 bases). The CDR3 totals 15 residues. V was clipped by 4 bases and J by 4 bases, with 17 bases between them. The germline V gene has CDR1 SGHAT and CDR2 FQNNGV. CDR3 sequence reads: CASSSLVGVSYEQYF. As DNA, the CDR3 is TGTGCCAGCAGCTCCCTTGTGGGAGTGTCATACGAGCAGTACTTC. The complete variable domain, with remaining parts taken from reference TRBV11-2 and TRBJ2-7, reads EAGVAQSPRYKIIEKRQSVAFWCNPISGHATLYWYQQILGQGPKLLIQFQNNGVVDDSQLPKDRFSAERLKGVDSTLKIQPAKLEDSAVYLCASSSLVGVSYEQYFGPGTRLTVT.

J is TRBJ2-3 and V is TRBV7-2, with 9 bases identical to TRBD2. Germline loops: CDR1 SGHTA, CDR2 FQGNSA. J gave up 4 bases and V 5 bases, and 4 bases lay outside the gene matches. This CDR3 is built from 14 residues. The CDR3 here is CASSPGLASDTQYF. CDR3 DNA: TGTGCCAGCAGCCCGGGACTAGCATCAGATACGCAGTATTTT.

The gene calls are TRBV11-3 and TRBJ2-3, with D possibly being TRBD1 (6 bases). This CDR3 has 14 residues. Germline CDR1 SGHNT, CDR2 YENEEA. V was shortened by 2 bases and J by 5 bases, with 11 bases between the two germline ends. The CDR3 protein is CASSLTYREDTQYF. For the CDR3, the DNA is TGTGCCAGCAGCTTAACGTACAGGGAAGATACGCAGTATTTT.

This rearrangement joins TRBV28 to TRBJ2-7, with D maybe TRBD1 (6 bases). Germline V gene data show CDR1 as MDHEN and CDR2 as SYDVKM. This CDR3 contains 14 residues. Trimming shortened V by 6 bases and J by 2 bases, and 14 bases separated the two germline ends. The chain's CDR3 is CASRVQGRTYEQYF. The CDR3 region has the DNA TGTGCCAGCAGGGTACAGGGTCGGACCTACGAGCAGTACTTC. Full variable domain (rest looked up from reference TRBV28 and TRBJ2-7): DVKVTQSSRYLVKRTGEKVFLECVQDMDHENMFWYRQDPGLGLRLIYFSYDVKMKEKGDIPEGYSVSREKKERFSLILESASTNQTSMYLCASRVQGRTYEQYFGPGTRLTVT.

The J gene is TRBJ2-7, the V gene TRBV28, with 8 bases fitting TRBD1. This CDR3 is built from 15 residues. V trimming: 3 bases; J trimming: 0 bases; junction bases outside the gene matches: 4. The germline V gene has CDR1 MDHEN and CDR2 SYDVKM. The CDR3 DNA reads as TGTGCCAGCAGTTTTTTCAGGGGGCACTCCTACGAGCAGTACTTC. Its protein product is CASSFFRGHSYEQYF.

V is TRBV4-1 and J is TRBJ2-1; 8 nucleotides agree with TRBD2. After removal of 3 bases from V and 4 bases from J, the junction contained 8 bases not matched to a gene. CDR1 MGHRA and CDR2 YSYEKL come from the germline V gene. This CDR3 is built from 16 residues. The CDR3 DNA follows: TGCGCCAGCAGCCACGCGACTAGCGCCTCATACAATGAGCAGTTCTTC. It codes for CASSHATSASYNEQFF.

The chain carries TRBV9 and TRBJ1-2; TRBD1 aligns across 10 bases. V lost 4 bases to trimming and J lost 4 bases; unmatched junction nucleotides: 7. The germline gives CDR1 SGDLS, CDR2 YYNGEE. The CDR3 runs to 15 residues. CDR3 bases: TGTGCCAGCAGCCCCAGGACAGGGGGGGGCTATGGCTACACCTTC. It specifies CASSPRTGGGYGYTF. The whole variable domain, remainder taken from reference TRBV9 and TRBJ1-2, is DSGVTQTPKHLITATGQRVTLRCSPRSGDLSVYWYQQSLDQGLQFLIQYYNGEERAKGNILERFSAQQFPDLHSELNLSSLELGDSALYFCASSPRTGGGYGYTFGSGTRLTVV.

The chain recombines TRBV28 with TRBJ2-3, with 11 bases identical to TRBD2. The CDR3 extends over 17 amino acids. V shed 6 bases and J 5 bases; nucleotides not matched to a gene: 13. Looked up from germline, CDR1 is MDHEN and CDR2 is SYDVKM. The CDR3 region is CASSPLTSGRIQDTQYF. The DNA of the CDR3 is TGTGCCAGCAGCCCTTTAACTAGCGGGAGAATTCAAGATACGCAGTATTTT.

The chain couples TRBV10-1 to TRBJ2-3, with 9 bases fitting TRBD2. The V segment lost 2 bases and the J segment 5 bases; nucleotides outside the gene matches: 8. Germline V CDR1 and CDR2: WNHNN, SYGVQD (reference sequence). The CDR3 has 16 residues. The CDR3 spells CASSEAGLAPEDTQYF. The CDR3 region has the DNA TGCGCCAGCAGTGAGGCTGGACTAGCGCCCGAAGATACGCAGTATTTT.

V is TRBV6-6 and J is TRBJ2-7; 8 nucleotides match TRBD1. The CDR3 has 18 residues. The V segment lost 5 bases and the J segment 0 bases; nucleotides outside the gene matches: 15. Per germline, CDR1 MNHNY and CDR2 SVGAGI (reference sequence). CDR3 coding DNA: TGTGCCAGCAGTCCCCCCTTCTCGCTCGGGACAGGCTCCTACGAGCAGTACTTC. Translation: CASSPPFSLGTGSYEQYF.

The chain carries TRBV11-3 and TRBJ2-5, with 8 bases that match TRBD2. This CDR3 contains 14 residues. V dropped 4 bases and J dropped 4; count of bases not matched to a gene: 5. Germline-derived CDR1 and CDR2 are SGHNT and YENEEA. CDR3 sequence: CASSSGGAGETQYF. In DNA, the CDR3 is TGTGCCAGCAGCTCGGGAGGGGCCGGAGAGACCCAGTACTTC.

This chain uses TRBV6-5 with TRBJ2-2; 7 bases are shared with TRBD1. CDR1 and CDR2 from the germline V gene are MNHEY and SVGAGI. The CDR3 contains 14 residues. J gave up 6 bases and V 6 bases, and 7 bases lay outside the gene matches. The CDR3 protein is CASSYGQAPGELFF. CDR3 coding DNA: TGTGCCAGCAGCTACGGACAGGCTCCCGGGGAGCTGTTTTTT.

The chain carries TRBV28 and TRBJ1-2; D remains unclear. This CDR3 is built from 12 residues. The germline V and J ends were trimmed by 2 bases and 5 bases, with 6 bases remaining between them. Germline lookup yields CDR1 MDHEN and CDR2 SYDVKM. CDR3 residues: CASSLQSYGYTF. CDR3 nucleotide sequence: TGTGCCAGCAGTTTACAGTCTTATGGCTACACCTTC.

The V call is TRBV4-2, the J call TRBJ1-1; TRBD1 aligns across 7 bases. CDR1 is LGHNA and CDR2 is YNFKEQ in the germline V gene. The junction had 4 bases not matched to a gene; V was cut back by 3 bases and J by 0 bases. The CDR3 is made up of 15 amino acids. The CDR3 loop is CASSQQTGMNTEAFF. The CDR3 DNA sequence: TGTGCCAGCAGCCAGCAGACAGGGATGAACACTGAAGCTTTCTTT.